This T cell receptor (beta chain) is drawn from a study of T cell changes during pregnancy in multiple sclerosis. The length of the CDR3 is 13 residues. Germline CDR1 KGHSH, CDR2 LQKENI. V lost 0 bases and J 2 bases, leaving 5 bases between the germline ends. TCRdb's copy holds only in-frame clones and misses some; the assay was immunoSEQ multiplex PCR. The sample records about 40,000 clones, roughly 90% being singletons. This TCR came from a female donor with multiple sclerosis, enrolled in a pregnancy study. The chain couples TRBV18 to TRBJ2-7, with unresolved D. The material sequenced was CD8+ T cells from peripheral blood mononuclear cells, taken before pregnancy. CDR3 amino acids: CASSPPRTYEQYF. The DNA of the CDR3 is TGTGCCAGCTCACCACCTAGAACCTACGAGCAGTACTTC.